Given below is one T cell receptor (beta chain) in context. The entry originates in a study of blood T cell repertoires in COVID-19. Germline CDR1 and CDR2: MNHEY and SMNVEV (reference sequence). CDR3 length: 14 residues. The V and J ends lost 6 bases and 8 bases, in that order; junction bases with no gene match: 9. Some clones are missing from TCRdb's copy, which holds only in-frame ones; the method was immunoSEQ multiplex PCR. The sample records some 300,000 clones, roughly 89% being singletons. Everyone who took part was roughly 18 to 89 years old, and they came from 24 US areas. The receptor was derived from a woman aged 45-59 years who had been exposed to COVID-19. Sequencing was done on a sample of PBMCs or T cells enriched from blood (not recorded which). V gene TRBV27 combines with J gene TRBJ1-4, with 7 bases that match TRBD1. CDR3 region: CASSLGQTPEKLFF. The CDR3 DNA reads TGTGCCAGCAGCCTGGGACAGACACCAGAAAAACTGTTTTTT. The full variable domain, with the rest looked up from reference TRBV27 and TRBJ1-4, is EAQVTQNPRYLITVTGKKLTVTCSQNMNHEYMSWYRQDPGLGLRQIYYSMNVEVTDKGDVPEGYKVSRKEKRNFPLILESPSPNQTSLYFCASSLGQTPEKLFFGSGTQLSVL.